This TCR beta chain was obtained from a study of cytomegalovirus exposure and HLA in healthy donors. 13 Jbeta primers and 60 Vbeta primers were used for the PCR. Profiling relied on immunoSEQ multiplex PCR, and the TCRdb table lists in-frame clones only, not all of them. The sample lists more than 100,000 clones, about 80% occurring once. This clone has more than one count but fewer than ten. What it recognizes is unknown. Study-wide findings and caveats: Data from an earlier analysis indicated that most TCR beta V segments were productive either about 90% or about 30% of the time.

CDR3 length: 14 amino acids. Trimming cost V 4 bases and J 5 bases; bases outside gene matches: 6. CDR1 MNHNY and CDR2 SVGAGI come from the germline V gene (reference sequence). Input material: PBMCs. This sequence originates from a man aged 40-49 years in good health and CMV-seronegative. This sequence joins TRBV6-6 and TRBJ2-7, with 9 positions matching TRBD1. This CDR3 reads CASSLGQGFNEQYF. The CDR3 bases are TGTGCCAGCAGTTTGGGACAGGGCTTCAACGAGCAGTACTTC.